Shown below are 20 T cell receptor beta chains from a single sample sequenced in a study of memory B cells and T cells in multiple sclerosis. CFSE-dim autoproliferating and CFSE-high non-proliferating T cells from unstimulated culture were sequenced separately. Pooled replicate wells came from around 5x10^7 CFSE-labeled PBMCs cultured approximately 7 days without stimulus. Libraries were prepared by immunoSEQ multiplex PCR; TCRdb keeps only in-frame clonotypes and omits some of them. This table holds about 32,000 clones, more than 75% found once. These receptors' antigens are unknown. Sequenced material: PBMCs from blood kept in culture. These receptor sequences come from a human donor with multiple sclerosis.

The chain carries TRBV20-1 and TRBJ1-1; D is unresolved. This CDR3 region has 11 residues. In germline, CDR1 is DFQATT, CDR2 SNEGSKA (reference sequence). The ends were cut back, 6 bases at V and 9 bases at J, with 14 bases in the middle. For the CDR3, the DNA is TGCAGTGCCACCCCGGGTCCACAAGCTTTCTTT. Protein product: CSATPGPQAFF.

V is TRBV4-1 and J is TRBJ1-1; possibly TRBD1 for D (6 bases). The germline gives CDR1 MGHRA, CDR2 YSYEKL. There are 14 residues in the CDR3. Trimming removed 3 bases at V and 1 base at J, with 9 bases between. In DNA form, the CDR3 reads TGCGCCAGCAGCCACGTACAGGGGAACACTGAAGCTTTCTTT. It yields the protein CASSHVQGNTEAFF.

This chain connects TRBV10-3 to TRBJ2-1; the D is unclear. The CDR3 is made up of 12 amino acids. The V end was cut by 0 bases, the J end by 7 bases, with 4 bases between. Per germline, CDR1 ENHRY and CDR2 SYGVKD. CDR3: CAISESGNEQFF. Here the CDR3 DNA reads TGTGCCATCAGTGAGTCGGGGAATGAGCAGTTCTTC.

The J gene is TRBJ2-4, the V gene TRBV2; D remains ambiguous. The V and J ends lost 2 bases and 5 bases respectively, with 13 bases between them. Germline lookup yields CDR1 SNHLY and CDR2 FYNNEI. CDR3 length: 15 residues. DNA for the CDR3: TGTGCCAGCAGTGAATTGGGGTTTCCACAAAACATTCAGTACTTC. It specifies CASSELGFPQNIQYF.

The chain has TRBV29-1 and TRBJ1-2; no firm D call. V was shortened by 5 bases and J by 7 bases, with 14 bases between the two germline ends. CDR1 is SQVTM, CDR2 ANQGSEA, per germline. The CDR3 contains 12 residues. The CDR3 nucleotides are TGCAGCGTTCCCGGACGTATGGGTGGCTACACCTTC. Its translation is CSVPGRMGGYTF.

The sample holds a few counts of this clone. Additional DNA sequences in this sample encode the identical CDR3. The V and J genes are TRBV7-9 and TRBJ2-1; possibly TRBD2 for D (6 bases). The CDR3 length is 14 residues. The V end lost 3 bases, the J end lost 4 bases, and 10 bases lay between the germline ends. CDR1 and CDR2 (germline): SEHNR, FQNEAQ (reference sequence). CDR3 sequence (DNA): TGTGCCAGCAGCTTGGGGACTTCATACAATGAGCAGTTCTTC. This gives the protein CASSLGTSYNEQFF.

The chain couples TRBV18 to TRBJ2-6, with D hard to call. Looked up from germline, CDR1 is KGHSH and CDR2 is LQKENI. The CDR3 spans 14 residues. Trimming took 4 bases from V and 0 from J, leaving 4 bases between them. CDR3 loop: CASSRLSGANVLTF. The CDR3, as DNA: TGTGCCAGCTCACGACTCTCTGGGGCCAACGTCCTGACTTTC.

V gene TRBV9 combines with J gene TRBJ1-5, with no clear D. This CDR3 region has 15 residues. Trimming left V 3 bases short and J 0 bases short, with 10 bases between. Germline CDR1 reads SGDLS; CDR2 reads YYNGEE. The CDR3 DNA reads as TGTGCCAGCAGCGGAGCCGAGGATAGCAATCAGCCCCAGCATTTT. Translating gives CASSGAEDSNQPQHF.

This chain joins TRBV28 and TRBJ1-6, with TRBD1 identical over 8 bases. The germline V gene has CDR1 MDHEN and CDR2 SYDVKM. V lost 5 bases to trimming and J lost 4 bases; unmatched junction nucleotides: 13. The CDR3 runs to 18 residues. The CDR3 DNA follows: TGTGCCAGCAGTGCGAGACAGGGGACGCGACCTTATAATTCACCCCTCCACTTT. This sequence encodes CASSARQGTRPYNSPLHF.

This clone was seen once. The J gene is TRBJ2-1, the V gene TRBV9, with TRBD2 matching over 7 bases. The germline V gene encodes CDR1 SGDLS and CDR2 YYNGEE. V lost 3 bases, J lost 3 bases, and 12 bases stayed unmatched. This CDR3 is built from 17 residues. The CDR3 region has the DNA TGTGCCAGCAGCGCCCGAGGACTAGGACGTTTCTACAATGAGCAGTTCTTC. The encoded protein is CASSARGLGRFYNEQFF.

The rearrangement uses TRBV18 and TRBJ2-1; unclear D gene. Trimming removed 0 bases at V and 5 bases at J, with 2 bases between. Germline CDR1 KGHSH, CDR2 LQKENI. The CDR3 contains 12 residues. CDR3 DNA sequence: TGTGCCAGCTCACCACCTAACAATGAGCAGTTCTTC. The encoded protein is CASSPPNNEQFF.

This clone has a handful of counts. The CDR3: CASSLWVLAGGPGELFF. CDR3 nucleotide sequence: TGTGCCAGCAGTTTATGGGTACTAGCGGGAGGTCCCGGGGAGCTGTTTTTT. The chain uses TRBV28 and TRBJ2-2, with 12 bases that match TRBD2. The CDR3 contains 17 residues. Per germline, CDR1 MDHEN and CDR2 SYDVKM. V shed 0 bases and J 6 bases; nucleotides not matched to a gene: 5.

The chain combines TRBV30 with TRBJ2-4; 8 positions agree with TRBD1. The CDR3 totals 13 residues. The V gene end was trimmed by 4 bases and the J gene end by 8 bases; junction bases not matched to a gene: 7. The germline V gene has CDR1 GTSNPN and CDR2 SVGIG (reference sequence). The CDR3 sequence is CAWTRDRSDIQYF. CDR3 DNA sequence: TGTGCCTGGACCCGGGACAGGTCTGACATTCAGTACTTC.

The chain carries TRBV6-5 and TRBJ2-7; 9 bases fit TRBD2. V lost 10 bases and J lost 4; bases outside the gene matches: 14. Germline values: CDR1 MNHEY, CDR2 SVGAGI. The length of the CDR3 is 15 residues. The CDR3 sequence is CATGRFAGGIYEQYF. DNA for the CDR3: TGTGCCACCGGACGTTTTGCGGGAGGGATATACGAGCAGTACTTC.

This chain uses TRBV9 with TRBJ1-5; D possibly corresponds to TRBD1 (5 bases). Trimming cost V 0 bases and J 5 bases, with 12 bases left between them. The length of the CDR3 is 15 residues. Germline V gene lookup returns CDR1 SGDLS and CDR2 YYNGEE. Here the CDR3 DNA reads TGTGCCAGCAGCGTAGCCGGGTTGGGGGATCAGCCCCAGCATTTT. Protein: CASSVAGLGDQPQHF.

The gene calls are TRBV2 and TRBJ1-4; D perhaps matches TRBD1 (5 bases). CDR1 is SNHLY and CDR2 is FYNNEI in the germline V gene. The CDR3 totals 14 residues. V lost 7 bases and J lost 4, with 13 bases in between. The CDR3 bases are TGTGCCAGCAATTTGAGGGGTCATAATGAAAAACTGTTTTTT. Its translation: CASNLRGHNEKLFF. Supplemented by reference TRBV2 and TRBJ1-4, the full variable domain reads EPEVTQTPSHQVTQMGQEVILRCVPISNHLYFYWYRQILGQKVEFLVSFYNNEISEKSEIFDDQFSVERPDGSNFTLKIRSTKLEDSAMYFCASNLRGHNEKLFFGSGTQLSVL.

Turning to this clone: The junction and the germline gene differ at one end; a read error may be behind it. The chain links TRBV2 to TRBJ1-4, with D perhaps TRBD1 (6 bases). CDR3 size: 15 residues. Looked up from germline, CDR1 is SNHLY and CDR2 is FYNNEI. CDR3 sequence (DNA): TGTGCGAGCAAGTACAGGGTTGGAACTAATGAAAAACTGTTTTTT. Its protein is CASKYRVGTNEKLFF. Drawing the rest from reference TRBV2 and TRBJ1-4, the complete variable domain is EPEVTQTPSHQVTQMGQEVILRCVPISNHLYFYWYRQILGQKVEFLVSFYNNEISEKSEIFDDQFSVERPDGSNFTLKIRSTKLEDSAMYFCASKYRVGTNEKLFFGSGTQLSVL.

The J gene is TRBJ2-7, the V gene TRBV7-2; 7 nucleotides align to TRBD2. CDR1 SGHTA and CDR2 FQGNSA come from the germline V gene. The trim removed 4 bases at V and 5 bases at J, leaving 11 bases unmatched. The length of the CDR3 is 15 residues. The CDR3 protein is CASSSAGQRRDEQYF. The DNA of the CDR3 is TGTGCCAGCAGCTCAGCGGGGCAGAGACGCGACGAGCAGTACTTC.

The chain uses TRBV6-5 and TRBJ1-3, with 7 bases matching TRBD1. With 5 bases clipped from V and 4 bases from J, the junction kept 5 bases outside the gene matches. Looked up from germline, CDR1 is MNHEY and CDR2 is SVGAGI. The CDR3 spans 14 residues. For the CDR3, the DNA is TGTGCCAGCAGTCACCGGGACAGAGGAAACACCATATATTTT. It specifies CASSHRDRGNTIYF.

The genes are TRBV27 and TRBJ2-3, with 8 nucleotides matching TRBD2. CDR1 and CDR2 from the germline V gene are MNHEY and SMNVEV (reference sequence). The V and J ends lost 4 bases and 2 bases, in that order; junction bases with no gene match: 5. CDR3 length: 15 amino acids. The CDR3 region has the DNA TGTGCCAGCAGTTCGCGGGGGGACCTCACAGATACGCAGTATTTT. This codes for CASSSRGDLTDTQYF.